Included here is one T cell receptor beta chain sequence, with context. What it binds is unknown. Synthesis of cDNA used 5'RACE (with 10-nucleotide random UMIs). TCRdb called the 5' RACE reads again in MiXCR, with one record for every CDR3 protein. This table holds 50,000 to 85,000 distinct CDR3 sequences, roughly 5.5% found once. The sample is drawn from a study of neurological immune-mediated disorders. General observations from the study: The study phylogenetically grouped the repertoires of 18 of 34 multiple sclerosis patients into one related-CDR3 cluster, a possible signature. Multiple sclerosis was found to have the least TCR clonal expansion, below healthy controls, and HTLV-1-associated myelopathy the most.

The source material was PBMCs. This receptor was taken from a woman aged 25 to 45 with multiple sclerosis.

The CDR3 spells CASGGDPVGTGELFF. CDR3 bases: TGTGCCAGCGGGGGAGACCCAGTCGGGACCGGGGAGCTGTTTTTT. This chain connects TRBV2 to TRBJ2-2, with D tentatively TRBD1 or TRBD2 (5 bases each). Trimming shortened V by 8 bases and J by 5 bases, and 18 bases separated the two germline ends. Germline CDR1 is SNHLY and CDR2 is FYNNEI. The CDR3 loop spans 15 amino acids.